The 6 T cell receptor beta chains below all came from one sample that was sequenced in a study of molecular identifiers for immune sequencing clone quantification. TCRdb called the PCR reads again in MiXCR, with one record for every CDR3 protein. The sample lists some 590,000 distinct CDR3 sequences, roughly 27% occurring once. Sequencing used naive CD8+ T cells from blood, with Jurkat cell RNA spiked in. The subset here: FACS-sorted CD8+CD4-CCR7+CD45RA+ naive T cells. All receptors derive from a human donor in good health. Some libraries in this study had Jurkat cell RNA spiked in.

This clonotype was seen ten or more times. The chain recombines TRBV11-2 with TRBJ1-5; D gene uncertain. CDR1 and CDR2 from the germline V gene are SGHAT and FQNNGV. V was pared by 1 base and J by 9 bases, with 13 bases between. CDR3 length: 14 amino acids. The CDR3 DNA reads TGTGCCAGCAGCTTAGGCAACAGCCCTCGGCCCCAGCATTTT. Protein: CASSLGNSPRPQHF.

Turning to this clonotype: The CDR3 carries no conserved terminal phenylalanine or tryptophan, so it likely arises from a read error. V usage is TRBV7-2 and J usage is TRBJ1-2, with 7 bases fitting TRBD1. Germline V gene data show CDR1 as SGHTA and CDR2 as FQGNSA. The junction had 10 bases not matched to a gene; V was cut back by 5 bases and J by 4 bases. The CDR3 loop spans 15 amino acids. CDR3 protein: CASSPRQGDFYGYTI. The CDR3 bases are TGTGCCAGCAGCCCGAGACAGGGAGATTTCTATGGCTACACCATC.

This clonotype has more than one count but fewer than ten. The chain recombines TRBV5-5 with TRBJ1-3; D remains ambiguous. Germline values: CDR1 SGHKS, CDR2 YYEKEE (reference sequence). The CDR3 extends over 17 amino acids. The V end was cut by 4 bases, the J end by 0 bases, with 17 bases between. The CDR3 region has the DNA TGTGCCAGCAGCCTCGGTTCGGCAGGACCCTCTGGAAACACCATATATTTT. Protein product: CASSLGSAGPSGNTIYF. Combining the CDR3 with reference TRBV5-5 and TRBJ1-3 gives the whole variable domain DAGVTQSPTHLIKTRGQQVTLRCSPISGHKSVSWYQQVLGQGPQFIFQYYEKEERGRGNFPDRFSARQFPNYSSELNVNALLLGDSALYLCASSLGSAGPSGNTIYFGEGSWLTVV.

This clonotype was detected a few times. The chain couples TRBV12-3 or TRBV12-4 to TRBJ2-3; 8 positions agree with TRBD1. V lost 3 bases to trimming and J lost 4 bases; unmatched junction nucleotides: 9. The CDR3 has 16 amino acids. CDR3 amino acids: CASSFSGGYRADTQYF. The CDR3 DNA follows: TGTGCCAGCAGTTTCTCAGGGGGCTATAGGGCAGATACGCAGTATTTT.

With regard to this clonotype: A read error is possible here, since a much larger clone lies one base away. The V gene is TRBV5-6, the J gene TRBJ2-7; TRBD1 is a possible D gene (6 bases). The germline CDR1 and CDR2 sequences are SGHDT and YYEEEE. CDR3 length equals 16 residues. The CDR3 reads CASSLAGAFSVHERYF. CDR3 nucleotide sequence: TGTGCCAGCAGCTTGGCAGGGGCTTTCTCGGTCCACGAGCGGTACTTC.

This clonotype occurred many times. This sequence joins TRBV6-1 and TRBJ1-1; D is possibly TRBD1 (5 bases). V lost 4 bases and J 4 bases, leaving 10 bases between the germline ends. This CDR3 spans 13 amino acids. Germline assignment: CDR1 MNHNS and CDR2 SASEGT. In nucleotides, the CDR3 is TGTGCCAGCAGTGGGCAGGGCCTCACTGAAGCTTTCTTT. Protein product: CASSGQGLTEAFF.